This T cell receptor beta chain is from a study of CD8 T cells in Susac syndrome. Between the trimmed V and J ends, which lost 2 bases and 5 bases, there was a span of 12 bases. The germline CDR1 and CDR2 sequences are GTSNPN and SVGIG (reference sequence). This CDR3 has 13 amino acids. Roughly 0.45 to 1 ug RNA was reverse transcribed with random hexamers. TCRdb redid the calling of the immunoSEQ multiplex PCR reads with MiXCR, one entry per CDR3 protein. The sample carries tens of thousands of distinct CDR3 sequences, 75% to 95% recorded once. The authors sequenced TCR beta from blood CD8+ and CD4+ T cells.

The sample consisted of CD8+ T cells from PBMCs. This receptor was taken from a human donor with multiple sclerosis. The chain carries TRBV30 and TRBJ2-5, with D unresolved. The CDR3 DNA sequence: TGTGCCTGGAGTTTGCTACCGGCGGAGACCCAGTACTTC. Amino acids: CAWSLLPAETQYF.